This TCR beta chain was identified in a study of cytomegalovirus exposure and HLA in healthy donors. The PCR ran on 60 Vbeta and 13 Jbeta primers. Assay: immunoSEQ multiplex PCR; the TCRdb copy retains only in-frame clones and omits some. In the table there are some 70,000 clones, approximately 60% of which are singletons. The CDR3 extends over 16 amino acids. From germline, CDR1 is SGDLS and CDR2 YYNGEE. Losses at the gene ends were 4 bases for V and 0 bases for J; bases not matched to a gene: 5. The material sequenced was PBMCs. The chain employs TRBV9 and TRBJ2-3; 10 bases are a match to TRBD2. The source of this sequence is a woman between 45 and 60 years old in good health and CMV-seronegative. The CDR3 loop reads CASSSSGRRSTDTQYF. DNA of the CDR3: TGTGCCAGCAGCTCTAGCGGGAGACGAAGCACAGATACGCAGTATTTT. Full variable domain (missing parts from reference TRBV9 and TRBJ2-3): DSGVTQTPKHLITATGQRVTLRCSPRSGDLSVYWYQQSLDQGLQFLIQYYNGEERAKGNILERFSAQQFPDLHSELNLSSLELGDSALYFCASSSSGRRSTDTQYFGPGTRLTVL.